Below are 2 T cell receptor beta chains sequenced from a single sample in a study of cytomegalovirus exposure and HLA in healthy donors. Amplification used 60 Vbeta primers and 13 Jbeta primers. Profiling relied on immunoSEQ multiplex PCR, and the TCRdb table lists in-frame clones only, not all of them. The table lists about 170,000 clones, 82% of them singletons, with around 1.5% in the top ten. The sequencing sample was made of PBMCs. All receptors derive from a male donor in good health and CMV-seronegative.

V is TRBV5-5 and J is TRBJ1-5, with D possibly matching TRBD1 (6 bases). The CDR3 length is 17 residues. The V end lost 1 base, the J end lost 9 bases, and 23 bases lay between the germline ends. From germline, CDR1 is SGHKS and CDR2 YYEKEE (reference sequence). The CDR3, as DNA: TGTGCCAGCAGCTTGTATGCAGTCCGGGACACCCCCCGGCCCCAGCATTTT. Its translation: CASSLYAVRDTPRPQHF.

In nucleotides, the CDR3 is TGTGCCAGCAATGGAGGCGTGGGCAATGAGCAGTTCTTC. It translates to CASNGGVGNEQFF. The rearrangement uses TRBV2 and TRBJ2-1; possibly TRBD2 for D (5 bases). In germline, CDR1 is SNHLY, CDR2 FYNNEI. CDR3 length equals 13 residues. V lost 7 bases and J 6 bases, leaving 13 bases between the germline ends. Combining the CDR3 with reference TRBV2 and TRBJ2-1 gives the whole variable domain EPEVTQTPSHQVTQMGQEVILRCVPISNHLYFYWYRQILGQKVEFLVSFYNNEISEKSEIFDDQFSVERPDGSNFTLKIRSTKLEDSAMYFCASNGGVGNEQFFGPGTRLTVL.